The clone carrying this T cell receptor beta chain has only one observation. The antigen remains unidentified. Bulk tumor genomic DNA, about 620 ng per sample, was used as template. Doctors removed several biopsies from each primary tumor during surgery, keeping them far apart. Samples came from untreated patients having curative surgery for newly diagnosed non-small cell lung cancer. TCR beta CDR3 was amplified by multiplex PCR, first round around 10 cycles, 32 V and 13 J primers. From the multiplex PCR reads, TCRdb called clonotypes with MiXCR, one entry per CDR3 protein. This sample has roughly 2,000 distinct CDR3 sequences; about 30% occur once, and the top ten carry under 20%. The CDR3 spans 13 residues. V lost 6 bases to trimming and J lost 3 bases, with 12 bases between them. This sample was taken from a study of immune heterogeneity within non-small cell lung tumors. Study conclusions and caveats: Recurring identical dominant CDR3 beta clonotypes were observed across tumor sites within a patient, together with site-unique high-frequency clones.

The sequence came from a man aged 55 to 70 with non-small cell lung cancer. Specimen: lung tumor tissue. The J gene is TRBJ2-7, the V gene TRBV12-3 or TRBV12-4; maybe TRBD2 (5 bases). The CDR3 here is CASRPPGGYEQYF. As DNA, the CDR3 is TGTGCCAGCAGACCGCCTGGAGGCTACGAGCAGTACTTC.